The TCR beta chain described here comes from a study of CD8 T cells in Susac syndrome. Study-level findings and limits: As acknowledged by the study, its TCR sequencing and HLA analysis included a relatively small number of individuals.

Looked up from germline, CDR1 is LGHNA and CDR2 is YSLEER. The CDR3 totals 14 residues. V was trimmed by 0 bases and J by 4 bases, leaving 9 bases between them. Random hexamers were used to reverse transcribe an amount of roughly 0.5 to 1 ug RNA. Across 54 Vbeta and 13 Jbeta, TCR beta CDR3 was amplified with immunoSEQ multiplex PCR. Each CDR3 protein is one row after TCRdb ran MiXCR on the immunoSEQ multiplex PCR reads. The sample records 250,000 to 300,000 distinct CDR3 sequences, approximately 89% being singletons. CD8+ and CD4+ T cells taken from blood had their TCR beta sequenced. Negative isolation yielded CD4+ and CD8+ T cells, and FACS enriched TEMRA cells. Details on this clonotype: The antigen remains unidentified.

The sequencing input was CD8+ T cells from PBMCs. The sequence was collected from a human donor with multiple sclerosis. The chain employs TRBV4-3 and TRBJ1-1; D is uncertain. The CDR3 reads CASSQDLGGTEAFF. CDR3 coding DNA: TGCGCCAGCAGCCAAGATCTGGGCGGCACTGAAGCTTTCTTT.